This T cell receptor (beta chain) was profiled in a study of T cell responses to AZD1222 COVID-19 vaccine. Profiled with immunoSEQ multiplex PCR; TCRdb holds only in-frame clones, not every one. Of 150,000 to 200,000 clones detected, about 94% appear once; the ten largest clones hold 9.2%. The germline V and J ends were trimmed by 7 bases and 4 bases, with 16 bases remaining between them. The germline gives CDR1 SNHLY, CDR2 FYNNEI. This CDR3 comprises 14 residues. The sequencing here drew on peripheral blood, taken on day 0 of AZD1222 vaccination. The sequence was obtained from an adult in good health. The rearrangement uses TRBV2 and TRBJ1-2; TRBD1 might be the D (6 bases). The CDR3 bases are TGTGCCAGCAATCCGGGGGACAAAGCCTATGGCTACACCTTC. This codes for CASNPGDKAYGYTF.